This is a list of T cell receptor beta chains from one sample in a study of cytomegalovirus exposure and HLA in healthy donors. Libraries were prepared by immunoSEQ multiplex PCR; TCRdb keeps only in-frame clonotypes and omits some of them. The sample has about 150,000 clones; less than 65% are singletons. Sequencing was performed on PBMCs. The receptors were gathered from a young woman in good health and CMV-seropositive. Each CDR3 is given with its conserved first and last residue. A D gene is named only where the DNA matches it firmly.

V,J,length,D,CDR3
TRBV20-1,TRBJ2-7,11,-,CSAGLYYEQYF
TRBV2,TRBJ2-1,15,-,CASSESGSSYNEQFF
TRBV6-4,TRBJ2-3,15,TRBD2,CASSELAGGLDTQYF
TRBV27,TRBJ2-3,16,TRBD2,CASSTRLAVVTDTQYF
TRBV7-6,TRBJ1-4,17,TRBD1,CASSSKQPGQPNEKLFF
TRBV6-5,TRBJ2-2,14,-,CATFSGYLTGELFF
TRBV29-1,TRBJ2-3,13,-,CSVEGSDTDTQYF
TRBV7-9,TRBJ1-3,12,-,CASIRAGNTIYF
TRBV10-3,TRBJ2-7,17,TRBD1,CAIRVRTGEIGTYEQYF
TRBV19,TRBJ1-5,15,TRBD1,CASSIGTGGHQPQHF
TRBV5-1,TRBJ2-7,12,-,CASSPPPGEQYF
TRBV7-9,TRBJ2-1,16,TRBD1,CASIPTGTGTYNEQFF
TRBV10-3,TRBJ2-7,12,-,CATTDRTDEQYF
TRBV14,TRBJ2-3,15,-,CASSPLLLRTDTQYF
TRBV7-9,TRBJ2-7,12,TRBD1,CASSLERQGEYF
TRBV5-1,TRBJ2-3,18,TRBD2,CASSWRMRVAGTRDTQYF
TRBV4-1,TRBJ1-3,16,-,CASSLLGGDSGNTIYF
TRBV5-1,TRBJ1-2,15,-,CASSLDAGTSRGYTF
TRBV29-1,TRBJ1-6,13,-,CSVGTGNDSPLHF
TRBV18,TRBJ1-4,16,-,CASSRQDAATNEKLFF
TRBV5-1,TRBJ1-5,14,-,CASSLVPGNQPQHF
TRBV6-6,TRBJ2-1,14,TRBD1,CASRGQGSYNEQFF
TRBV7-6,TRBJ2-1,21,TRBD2,CASSLELAGGRPTSLYNEQFF
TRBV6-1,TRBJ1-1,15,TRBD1,CASSDNRGRNAEAFF